This TCR beta chain is drawn from a study of naive and memory T cell subsets. Study outcomes and limitations: This RNA-based method may be sensitive to activation-related transcript changes.

Four PCR rounds used nested alpha and beta constant region primers plus the SP2 primer. Blood and skin TCR RNA was reverse transcribed with alpha and beta constant primers. TCRdb reprocessed the UMI-ligation and nested PCR reads via MiXCR and lists one record per CDR3 protein. This repertoire shows some 26,000 distinct CDR3 sequences, under 6.5% found once; its top ten account for under 8%. This clonotype was counted many times. The antigen remains unidentified. An oligonucleotide containing a UMI was ligated to the 3' end of TCR cDNA. Cells were not sorted; total RNA input targeted roughly 1 to 1000 ng. Sequences were obtained from blood. The TCR sequence derives from an adult in good health.

The CDR3 DNA follows: TGCAGCGTTGTCCCCAGGGCGGGTGAAGCTTTCTTT. This gives the protein CSVVPRAGEAFF. The V gene is TRBV29-1, the J gene TRBJ1-1; TRBD1 might be the D (5 bases). Per the germline V gene, CDR1 is SQVTM and CDR2 is ANQGSEA. The CDR3 is 12 amino acids. Trimming cost V 4 bases and J 7 bases, with 13 bases left between them.